This T cell receptor (beta chain) emerged from a study of blood T cell repertoires in COVID-19. Assay: immunoSEQ multiplex PCR; the TCRdb copy retains only in-frame clones and omits some. The sample shows 80,000 to 100,000 clones, 65% to 90% of them seen only once. This CDR3 region has 16 residues. Germline CDR1 and CDR2: SGHTA and FQGTGA. V shed 4 bases and J shed 3 bases, with 13 bases lying between them. The specimen was peripheral blood. This clonotype was sampled from a man between 65 and 85 years old with active or convalescent COVID-19. The chain is built from TRBV7-3 and TRBJ2-6; a possible D gene is TRBD2 (6 bases). The CDR3 here is CASSSLRGGGANVLTF. CDR3 bases: TGTGCCAGCAGCTCGCTCCGGGGAGGTGGGGCCAACGTCCTGACTTTC.